One sample yielded the 2 T cell receptor beta chains listed below, sequenced in a study of tumor-infiltrating lymphocytes in primary liver carcinoma (dated by TCRdb to 2015 to 2018). TCRdb records Illumina HiSeq 2500 as the sequencer. Using a constant-region primer and ProtoScript II reverse transcriptase, TCRbeta-specific cDNA was reverse-transcribed from roughly 460 ng total RNA. TCRbeta libraries were built with three nested multiplex PCR rounds, a slightly modified ARM-PCR procedure. Each of the first two PCR rounds ran for roughly 9 cycles using multiplex TRBV1-TRBV30 forward primers together with a Cbeta reverse primer. TCRdb redid the processing of the public reads, applying fastp at Q25 and MiXCR, and retained in-frame beta chains. A single entry per CDR3 protein holds the most common genes and DNA from its merged rows. For this sample the table gives about 310,000 distinct CDR3 sequences, of which more than 55% were detected only once. Together, the top ten hold over 15% of the sample.

Blood RNA was extracted from unsorted whole blood with TRIzol reagent; germline DNA came from the DNeasy Blood & Tissue kit. The sample was peripheral blood. These receptors were collected from a woman aged 30 to 39 with primary liver carcinoma and hepatitis B virus infection.

A word on this clonotype: This sequence may be a read error, since a much larger clone differs from it by one base. The rearrangement joins TRBV6-5 to TRBJ1-2; no definite D call. The CDR3 is 11 amino acids. Germline assignment: CDR1 MNHEY and CDR2 SVGAGI. CDR3 sequence (DNA): TGTGTCAGCAGTTACGCCGGACTCTACACCTTC. This codes for CVSSYAGLYTF.

Only a few counts were recorded for this clonotype. This rearrangement joins TRBV5-4 to TRBJ2-2; TRBD2 matches at 7 bases. Per the germline V gene, CDR1 is SGHNT and CDR2 is YYREEE (reference sequence). This CDR3 spans 15 amino acids. V lost 4 bases and J lost 6; bases outside the gene matches: 9. The CDR3 nucleotides read TGTGCCAGCAGCCTTAAGCGGGAACTGGCCGGGGAGCTGTTTTTT. Translated, it gives CASSLKRELAGELFF.